The T cell receptor (beta chain) described here comes from a study of metastatic and nonmetastatic thyroid tumors. Study context: Comparison of repertoires was carried out across blood and tumor or nodule tissue from malignant and benign thyroid patients. Points from the study as a whole: Malignant thyroid tumors reportedly exceeded benign nodules significantly in TCR beta diversity, with the difference appearing in blood and tumor.

This clone was seen repeatedly, ten times or more. Its antigen is undetermined. In the authors' workflow: To classify distant metastasis in papillary thyroid cancer, a model was built from CDR3 differences across clinicopathological groups. TCRdb used MiXCR to call clones anew from the PCR reads. None of the V and J calls come from the authors' own analysis; TCRdb made them. Seen here are around 42,000 clones, 9.5% to 13% observed once, and the top ten hold around 9%. No treatment of any kind had been given to any patient before thyroid surgery. This CDR3 has 15 amino acids. The germline CDR1 and CDR2 sequences are GTSNPN and SVGIG (reference sequence). Losses at the gene ends were 2 bases for V and 4 bases for J; bases not matched to a gene: 8.

Sequencing was performed on blood. V usage is TRBV30 and J usage is TRBJ1-3; 7 bases are a match to TRBD1. The clonotype was recovered from a male donor with papillary thyroid cancer or a benign thyroid nodule (not recorded which). Some clones in this sample may be carry-over from other donors' samples. The chain's CDR3 is CAWSRAGTAGNTIYF. The CDR3 DNA reads TGTGCCTGGAGTCGTGCCGGGACAGCCGGAAACACCATATATTTT.